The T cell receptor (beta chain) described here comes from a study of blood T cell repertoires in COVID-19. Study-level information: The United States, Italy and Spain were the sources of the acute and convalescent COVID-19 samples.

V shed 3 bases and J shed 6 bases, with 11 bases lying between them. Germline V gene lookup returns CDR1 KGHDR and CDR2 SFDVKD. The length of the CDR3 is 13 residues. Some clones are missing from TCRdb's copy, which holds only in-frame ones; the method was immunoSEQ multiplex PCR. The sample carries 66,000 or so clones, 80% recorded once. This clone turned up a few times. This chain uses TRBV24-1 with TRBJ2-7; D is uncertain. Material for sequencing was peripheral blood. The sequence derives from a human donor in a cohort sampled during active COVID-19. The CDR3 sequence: CATSDPSTREQYF. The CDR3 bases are TGTGCCACCAGTGATCCCTCTACCCGCGAGCAGTACTTC.